This T cell receptor (beta chain) comes out of a study of response to subunit inactivated influenza vaccine. Study outcomes and limitations: Each seasonal flu vaccination may recruit only limited new T cells, authors suggested.

As regards this clonotype: The antigen is unknown.

Germline V gene data show CDR1 as MNHEY and CDR2 as SVGEGT. The CDR3 extends over 12 amino acids. V gave up 8 bases and J gave up 12 bases, with 20 bases separating them. Via MiXCR, TCRdb re-called the RT-PCR reads, giving one row per CDR3 protein. The data show hundreds of thousands of distinct CDR3 sequences, around 9.9% seen once. The sequence was collected from a man in his fifties who received an inactivated influenza vaccine. The starting material was PBMCs from blood, obtained roughly 6 weeks after vaccination. The chain is built from TRBV6-2 or TRBV6-3 and TRBJ2-7; perhaps TRBD1 as D (6 bases). CDR3 nucleotide sequence: TGTGCCAGCGGACAGACAGGCGCCGAGAGGTACTTC. Residues: CASGQTGAERYF.